This TCR beta chain was obtained from a study of T cells in women clearing cervical HPV infection. Points from the study as a whole: CIN3+ cases had significantly higher TCR repertoire richness than controls, but evenness did not differ.

In regard to this clone: What it binds is not known. The sequenced fragment ends 3 residues before the CDR3 boundary, so the rest is inferred from the germline J gene.

TCR beta CDR3 amplified by multiplex PCR from roughly 1,100 ng genomic DNA. This table comes from immunoSEQ multiplex PCR, and its TCRdb copy is limited to in-frame clones, with some not included. This sample contains tens of thousands of clones. All participants had a single incident cervical HPV16 infection, and prevalent HPV16 infections were excluded. Per the germline V gene, CDR1 is LNHDA and CDR2 is SQIVND (reference sequence). The CDR3 sequence is 16 residues long. Sequencing used blood buffy coat. The sequence was obtained from a woman aged 18 to 69 with a cervical HPV16 infection that either progressed to CIN3+ or cleared (not recorded which). The chain has TRBV19 and TRBJ1-2; TRBD1 might be the D (5 bases). Partial CDR3 DNA: TGTGCCAGTAGTATGACCGGGACTAGCGGCAACAATGAC. Translating gives CASSMTGTSGNND. The CDR3 in full is CASSMTGTSGNNDYTF.